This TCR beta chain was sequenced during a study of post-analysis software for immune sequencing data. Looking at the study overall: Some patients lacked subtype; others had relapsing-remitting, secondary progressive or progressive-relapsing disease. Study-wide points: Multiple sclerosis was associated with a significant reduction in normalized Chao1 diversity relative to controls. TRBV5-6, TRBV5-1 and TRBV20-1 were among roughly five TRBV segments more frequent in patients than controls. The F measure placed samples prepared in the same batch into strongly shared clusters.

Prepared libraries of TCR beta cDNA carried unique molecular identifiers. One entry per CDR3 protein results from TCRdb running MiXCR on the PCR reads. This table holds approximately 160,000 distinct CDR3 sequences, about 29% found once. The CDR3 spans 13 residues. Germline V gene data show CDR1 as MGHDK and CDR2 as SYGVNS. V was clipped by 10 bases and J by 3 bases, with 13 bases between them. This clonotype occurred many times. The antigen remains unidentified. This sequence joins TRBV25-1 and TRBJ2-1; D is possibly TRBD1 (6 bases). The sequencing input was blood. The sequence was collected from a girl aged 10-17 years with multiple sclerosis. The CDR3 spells CATEDRSYNEQFF. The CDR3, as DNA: TGTGCCACCGAGGACAGAAGCTACAATGAGCAGTTCTTC.